These 10 T cell receptor beta chains originate from one sample sequenced in a study of human T cells and chemical hapten exposure. TCRdb passed the RACE reads through MiXCR, listing each CDR3 protein once. The top ten hold about 2.5% of the sample, which has 300,000 to 450,000 distinct CDR3 sequences, roughly 4.6% seen once. Time point specified: pre-sensitization, week 0. As for treatment: therapeutic diphenylcyclopropenone sensitization with weekly scalp DPC. The sample here was whole blood, taken in connection with sensitization to the hapten diphenylcyclopropenone (DPC). The receptor set was obtained from a woman between 45 and 60 years old with alopecia areata. Some clones in this sample may be carry-over from other donors' samples.

This clonotype was recorded at least ten times. The CDR3 DNA reads as TGTGCCACCAGCAGAGATATAGGATCCCTGATTCTTTCACCCCTCCACTTT. Translated: CATSRDIGSLILSPLHF. The rearrangement joins TRBV15 to TRBJ1-6, with unresolved D. V lost 0 bases and J 9 bases, leaving 18 bases between the germline ends. The germline gives CDR1 LNHNV, CDR2 YYDKDF (reference sequence). CDR3 length equals 17 residues.

This clonotype was detected a few times. The rearrangement links TRBV6-1 to TRBJ1-5, with 7 bases lining up with TRBD1. Per the germline V gene, CDR1 is MNHNS and CDR2 is SASEGT. The CDR3 runs 15 residues. V lost 0 bases and J lost 5; bases outside the gene matches: 4. The CDR3 reads CASSEARDRYQPQHF. As DNA, the CDR3 is TGTGCCAGCAGTGAAGCCCGGGACAGATATCAGCCCCAGCATTTT.

CDR3 in DNA: TGTGCCAGCAGTCGTCCTAGCCGGGACGCCCGGGAGCTGTTTTTT. Translation gives CASSRPSRDARELFF. The chain has TRBV12-3 or TRBV12-4 and TRBJ2-2, with D perhaps matching TRBD1 or TRBD2 (5 bases each). The CDR3 spans 15 residues. V shed 5 bases and J shed 9 bases, with 19 bases lying between them.

This clonotype was counted ten times or more. The chain combines TRBV24-1 with TRBJ2-7; D is unresolved. Trimming took 7 bases from V and 0 from J, leaving 6 bases between them. CDR3 length equals 12 residues. Looked up from germline, CDR1 is KGHDR and CDR2 is SFDVKD. Written as DNA, the CDR3 is TGTGCCACCAGCCCGGGCTCCTACGAGCAGTACTTC. It is translated as CATSPGSYEQYF.

This clonotype was seen only a few times. Written as DNA, the CDR3 is TGCGCCAGCAGCCTAACAGGGGTTCCTGGCTACACCTTC. It encodes CASSLTGVPGYTF. V is TRBV4-1 and J is TRBJ1-2; 7 nucleotides align to TRBD1. The CDR3 covers 13 residues. Trimming cost V 4 bases and J 7 bases; bases outside gene matches: 6. Per germline, CDR1 MGHRA and CDR2 YSYEKL.

This clonotype was seen ten or more times. This chain joins TRBV5-1 and TRBJ2-7; TRBD2 matches 12 bases. This CDR3 is 15 amino acids long. After removal of 3 bases from V and 2 bases from J, the junction contained 3 bases not matched to a gene. Germline loops: CDR1 SGHRS, CDR2 YFSETQ. This chain's CDR3 is CASSSSSGGAYEQYF. CDR3 in DNA: TGCGCCAGCAGCTCTTCTAGCGGGGGGGCCTACGAGCAGTACTTC.

This chain connects TRBV20-1 to TRBJ1-1; D unresolved. CDR1 DFQATT and CDR2 SNEGSKA come from the germline V gene (reference sequence). V was shortened by 2 bases and J by 7 bases, with 14 bases between the two germline ends. The CDR3 runs 13 residues. The CDR3 region is CSARPPDKDEAFF. Written as DNA, the CDR3 is TGCAGTGCTAGACCACCAGACAAAGATGAAGCTTTCTTT.

As DNA, the CDR3 is TGTGCCAGCAGCTTGGTGCGTGGGACCCAGTACTTC. It yields the protein CASSLVRGTQYF. V is TRBV6-2 or TRBV6-3 and J is TRBJ2-5; no reliable D call. With 6 bases removed from V and 7 bases from J, the gap between germline ends came to 12 bases. The CDR3 sequence is 12 residues long. Germline values: CDR1 MNHEY, CDR2 SVGEGT.

This clonotype was seen only a few times. V gene TRBV28 combines with J gene TRBJ1-5, with 11 bases fitting TRBD1. Germline trimming cut 3 bases from V and 3 bases from J; bases unmatched to any gene: 10. This CDR3 has 18 residues. CDR1 MDHEN and CDR2 SYDVKM come from the germline V gene. Written as DNA, the CDR3 is TGTGCCAGCAGTTTTTTCGGGACAGGGGGGCCATCCAATCAGCCCCAGCATTTT. Amino acid sequence: CASSFFGTGGPSNQPQHF.

This clonotype was detected many times. The chain carries TRBV7-2 and TRBJ2-5; tentatively, D is TRBD1 (7 bases). The germline gives CDR1 SGHTA, CDR2 FQGNSA. CDR3 length: 13 residues. V lost 8 bases and J 2 bases, leaving 12 bases between the germline ends. CDR3 DNA: TGTGCCAGCGTCAGGGGGGAGCAAGAGACCCAGTACTTC. It translates to CASVRGEQETQYF.